The 5 T cell receptor beta chains below all came from one sample that was sequenced in a study of cytomegalovirus exposure and HLA in healthy donors. The primer mix had 60 Vbeta and 13 Jbeta primers. Assay: immunoSEQ multiplex PCR; the TCRdb copy retains only in-frame clones and omits some. This table has 300,000 or so clones, 84% appearing once. The sequencing input was PBMCs. Receptors were obtained from a woman between 35 and 50 years old in good health and CMV-seropositive.

The chain couples TRBV11-3 to TRBJ1-1; 8 nucleotides agree with TRBD1. V lost 1 base to trimming and J lost 1 base; unmatched junction nucleotides: 2. The CDR3 runs 15 residues. Per the germline V gene, CDR1 is SGHNT and CDR2 is YENEEA. This chain's CDR3 is CASSLAGTGNTEAFF. CDR3 coding DNA: TGTGCCAGCAGCTTAGCGGGGACAGGGAACACTGAAGCTTTCTTT.

The chain uses TRBV9 and TRBJ2-1; 8 positions agree with TRBD2. The CDR3 length is 14 residues. Per germline, CDR1 SGDLS and CDR2 YYNGEE. V trimming: 6 bases; J trimming: 4 bases; junction bases outside the gene matches: 6. CDR3 sequence: CASNEGLEYNEQFF. The CDR3 DNA reads TGTGCCAGCAACGAGGGACTAGAATACAATGAGCAGTTCTTC.

The chain combines TRBV5-1 with TRBJ2-1; D not resolved. The CDR3 is made up of 13 amino acids. In germline, CDR1 is SGHRS, CDR2 YFSETQ. The V end lost 0 bases, the J end lost 4 bases, and 5 bases lay between the germline ends. CDR3 nucleotides: TGCGCCAGCAGCTTGGCTACTTACAATGAGCAGTTCTTC. It specifies CASSLATYNEQFF.

The chain links TRBV2 to TRBJ1-4; 7 bases are a match to TRBD1. V was clipped by 4 bases and J by 2 bases; unmatched bases: 7. The CDR3 totals 16 residues. The germline CDR1 and CDR2 sequences are SNHLY and FYNNEI. As DNA, the CDR3 is TGTGCCAGCAGTGGGGGACAGCGGACGACTAATGAAAAACTGTTTTTT. Residues: CASSGGQRTTNEKLFF.

This chain links TRBV10-3 with TRBJ2-6; D possibly corresponds to TRBD1 (5 bases). Trimming pared 4 bases from V and 0 bases from J, leaving 7 bases between. Germline V gene lookup returns CDR1 ENHRY and CDR2 SYGVKD. The CDR3 runs 15 residues. CDR3 bases: TGTGCCATCAGTGCAGGGTCCTCTGGGGCCAACGTCCTGACTTTC. Its translation: CAISAGSSGANVLTF.